This TCR beta chain is drawn from a study of PD-1 blockade in classical Hodgkin lymphoma (dated by TCRdb to about 2020). Regarding the complete study: Nivolumab dosing was 3 mg/kg intravenously every 2 weeks, continuing until either disease progression or unacceptable toxicity. A peripheral blood immune signature of response to PD-1 blockade in classical Hodgkin lymphoma was defined using TCR beta sequencing and CyTOF.

The junction shows trimming of 0 bases on V and 0 bases on J, plus 9 bases between the germline ends. The germline V gene provides CDR1 SGHVS and CDR2 FQNEAQ. The CDR3 runs 15 residues from the cysteine to the phenylalanine. Kept here is only the CDR3 DNA, which spans 45 bases and is read in frame from base 1. The Qiagen DNeasy kit was used to extract genomic DNA from unsorted PBMCs and from the negatively selected CD4+ and CD8+ fractions. TCR beta CDR3 regions were amplified by immunoSEQ multiplex PCR using primers annealing to V and J segments. A synthetic immune receptor repertoire was used to minimize amplification bias, and remaining bias was computationally removed after sequencing. The paper's processing steps were these. Custom Python scripts were used to quantify repertoire diversity as the Shannon entropy index. Unsorted, CD4+ and CD8+ repertoires were analyzed separately, except for combined analyses in which CD4+ and CD8+ sequences were merged in silico. Clonal expansion was defined as a frequency increase of at least 2-fold after treatment compared with C1D1, and clones undetected at baseline were assigned a pseudocount of 0.5. Clones with 0 or 1 copy at C1D1 were defined as singleton clones, while clones with 2 or more copies were defined as non-singleton clones. Clones expanded in unsorted samples were assigned a CD4+, CD8+ or unknown annotation through matching of protein sequences in sorted samples from the same patient. Diversity changes from C1D1 to C4D1 were tested in paired samples using Wilcoxon tests. Sourced from immuneACCESS, this table was stored by TCRdb with only in-frame sequences that have V and J called. A share of the clones is absent; for the studies checked, an unresolved V gene accounts for under half, and the remainder has no known explanation. The V and J calls and clone size are taken from that table; D and trimming were inferred from the DNA. This sample comprises around 13,000 clones, roughly 84% of them detected only once. The ten largest clonotypes hold roughly 25% of the sample.

The time point label of this sample denotes: cycle 1 day 1 (C1D1), immediately before nivolumab initiation. All trial patients had relapsed after autologous stem cell transplantation, with cohorts A, B and C differing in prior brentuximab vedotin exposure. A Miltenyi CD8+ T cell isolation kit was used for magnetic negative selection to purify CD8+ T cells from thawed PBMCs. A total of 50 to 70 patients with relapsed/refractory classical Hodgkin lymphoma made up the trial cohort, and each patient's best overall response was complete response, partial response or progressive disease. Trial patients were treated with single-agent nivolumab in the multi-cohort phase II CheckMate 205 trial. Best overall response was determined by an independent review committee according to the 2007 International Working Group response criteria. PBMCs from the trial were collected at three points: immediately before nivolumab initiation (C1D1), and during therapy at cycle 2 day 1 and cycle 4 day 1. Peripheral blood was collected in 8 mL Vacutainer Cell Preparation Tubes, from which PBMCs were isolated by centrifugation and then cryopreserved. Purified CD4+ and CD8+ fractions were prepared only for cases with an additional available PBMC sample. Magnetically labelled cells were removed on LS columns in a quadroMACS separator, and the flow-through was retained as the purified fraction.

Only one count was recorded for this clone. Its antigen remains unidentified. Base qualities are not recorded, but no much larger clone differs from it by a single base. Study-wide conclusions, independent of this receptor: Patients starting nivolumab less than 1 year after ASCT had lower diversity and were excluded from later analyses to avoid confounding by immune reconstitution. The study was limited to a single clinical trial cohort, and causes of repertoire differences, possibly disease activity or prior therapy, remained undefined. A significant rise by C4D1 was seen in CD4+ but not CD8+ TCR diversity (p=0.0027 vs p=0.16), with the rise being most apparent in complete responders (p=0.02). Baseline TCR diversity was reported as lower in newly diagnosed patients than in healthy donors, and lower still in relapsed/refractory patients. Baseline diversity similar to that of newly diagnosed patients was observed in trial patients achieving complete response, whereas significantly lower diversity was observed in partial responders and progressors.

The sequence is built from TRBV7-8 and TRBJ2-7; the D segment could be TRBD1, given 5 matching bases. This sequence originates from a human donor with classical Hodgkin lymphoma. The source material was CD8+ T cells from blood, sampled at baseline. CDR3 loop: CASSLAQGPSYEQYF. The DNA sequence reads TGTGCCAGCAGCTTAGCCCAGGGCCCCTCCTACGAGCAGTACTTC.